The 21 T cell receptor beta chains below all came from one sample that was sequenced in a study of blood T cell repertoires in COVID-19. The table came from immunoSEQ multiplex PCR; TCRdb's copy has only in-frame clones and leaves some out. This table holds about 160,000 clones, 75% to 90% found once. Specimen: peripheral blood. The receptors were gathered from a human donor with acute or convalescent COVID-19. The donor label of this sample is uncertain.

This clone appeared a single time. CDR3 nucleotides: TGTGCCAGCAGTCACCGGGACAGGGTTGACTATGGCTACACCTTC. It encodes CASSHRDRVDYGYTF. The rearrangement joins TRBV2 to TRBJ1-2; 9 nucleotides match TRBD1. This CDR3 is built from 15 residues. With 5 bases clipped from V and 3 bases from J, the junction kept 7 bases outside the gene matches. Germline V gene lookup returns CDR1 SNHLY and CDR2 FYNNEI.

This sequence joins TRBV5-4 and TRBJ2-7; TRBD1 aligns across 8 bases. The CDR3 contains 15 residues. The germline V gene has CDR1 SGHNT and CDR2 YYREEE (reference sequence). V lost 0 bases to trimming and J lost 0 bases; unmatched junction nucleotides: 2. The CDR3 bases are TGTGCCAGCAGCTTGGGACAGGGGATCTCCTACGAGCAGTACTTC. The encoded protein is CASSLGQGISYEQYF.

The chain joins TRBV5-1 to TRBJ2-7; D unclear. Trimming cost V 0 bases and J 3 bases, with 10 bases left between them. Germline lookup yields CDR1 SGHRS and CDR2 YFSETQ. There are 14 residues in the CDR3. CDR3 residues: CASSLAKVGYEQYF. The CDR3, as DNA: TGCGCCAGCAGCTTGGCCAAAGTCGGCTACGAGCAGTACTTC. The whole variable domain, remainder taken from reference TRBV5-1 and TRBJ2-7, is KAGVTQTPRYLIKTRGQQVTLSCSPISGHRSVSWYQQTPGQGLQFLFEYFSETQRNKGNFPGRFSGRQFSNSRSEMNVSTLELGDSALYLCASSLAKVGYEQYFGPGTRLTVT.

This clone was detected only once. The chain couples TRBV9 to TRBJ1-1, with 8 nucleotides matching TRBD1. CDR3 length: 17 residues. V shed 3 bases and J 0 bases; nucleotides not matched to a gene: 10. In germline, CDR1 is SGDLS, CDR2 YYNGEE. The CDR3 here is CASSGWTGTGLNTEAFF. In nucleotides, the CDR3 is TGTGCCAGCAGCGGCTGGACAGGGACCGGATTGAACACTGAAGCTTTCTTT.

As DNA, the CDR3 is TGTGCCAGCAGTTTACGGCTAGTTTCCAGCACAGATACGCAGTATTTT. Amino acids: CASSLRLVSSTDTQYF. V and J are TRBV27 and TRBJ2-3; D is undetermined. This CDR3 has 16 amino acids. V lost 2 bases to trimming and J lost 0 bases, with 12 bases between them. Germline values: CDR1 MNHEY, CDR2 SMNVEV (reference sequence).

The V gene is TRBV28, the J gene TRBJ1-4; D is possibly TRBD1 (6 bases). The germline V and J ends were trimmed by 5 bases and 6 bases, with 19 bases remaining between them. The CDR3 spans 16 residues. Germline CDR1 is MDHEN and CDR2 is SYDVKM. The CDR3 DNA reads TGTGCCAGCAGTCTCACGCGGGGGCGAGGTTATGAAAAACTGTTTTTT. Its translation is CASSLTRGRGYEKLFF.

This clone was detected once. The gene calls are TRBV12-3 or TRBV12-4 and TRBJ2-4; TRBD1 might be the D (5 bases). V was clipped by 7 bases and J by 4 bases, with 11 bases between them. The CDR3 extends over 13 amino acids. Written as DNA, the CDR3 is TGTGCCAGCACCCAGGGATCGAAAAACATTCAGTACTTC. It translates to CASTQGSKNIQYF.

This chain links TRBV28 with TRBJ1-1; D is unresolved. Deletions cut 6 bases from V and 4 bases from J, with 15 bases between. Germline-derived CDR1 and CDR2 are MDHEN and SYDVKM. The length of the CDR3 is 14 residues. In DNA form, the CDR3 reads TGTGCCAGCAGCTCTTCCCAGGTGCGCACTGAAGCTTTCTTT. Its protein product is CASSSSQVRTEAFF. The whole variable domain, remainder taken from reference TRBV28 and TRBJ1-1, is DVKVTQSSRYLVKRTGEKVFLECVQDMDHENMFWYRQDPGLGLRLIYFSYDVKMKEKGDIPEGYSVSREKKERFSLILESASTNQTSMYLCASSSSQVRTEAFFGQGTRLTVV.

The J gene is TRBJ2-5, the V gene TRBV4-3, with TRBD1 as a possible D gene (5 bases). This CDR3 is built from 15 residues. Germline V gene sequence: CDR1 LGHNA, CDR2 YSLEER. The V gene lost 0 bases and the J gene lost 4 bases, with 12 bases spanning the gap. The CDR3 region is CASSQDLGQRETQYF. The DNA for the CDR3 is TGCGCCAGCAGCCAAGACTTGGGGCAGAGAGAGACCCAGTACTTC.

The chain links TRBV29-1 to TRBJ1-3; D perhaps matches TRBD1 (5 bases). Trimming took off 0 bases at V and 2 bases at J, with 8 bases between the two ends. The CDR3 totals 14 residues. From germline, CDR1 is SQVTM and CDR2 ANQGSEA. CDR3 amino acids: CSVEDPGPGNTIYF. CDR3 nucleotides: TGCAGCGTTGAAGACCCAGGGCCTGGAAACACCATATATTTT.

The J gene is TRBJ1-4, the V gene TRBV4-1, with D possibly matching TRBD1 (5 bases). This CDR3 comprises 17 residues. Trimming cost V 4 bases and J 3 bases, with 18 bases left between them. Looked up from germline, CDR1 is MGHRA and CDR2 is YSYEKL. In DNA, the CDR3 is TGCGCCAGCAGCCCCAGGGAGGGAGGCAGGTCTAATGAAAAACTGTTTTTT. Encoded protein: CASSPREGGRSNEKLFF.

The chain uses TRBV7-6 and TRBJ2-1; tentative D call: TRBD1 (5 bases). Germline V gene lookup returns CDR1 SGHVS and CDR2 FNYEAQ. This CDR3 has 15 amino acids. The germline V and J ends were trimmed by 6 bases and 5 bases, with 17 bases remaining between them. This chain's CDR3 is CASSHTGNLNNEQFF. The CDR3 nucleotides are TGTGCCAGCAGTCATACAGGAAACCTTAACAATGAGCAGTTCTTC.

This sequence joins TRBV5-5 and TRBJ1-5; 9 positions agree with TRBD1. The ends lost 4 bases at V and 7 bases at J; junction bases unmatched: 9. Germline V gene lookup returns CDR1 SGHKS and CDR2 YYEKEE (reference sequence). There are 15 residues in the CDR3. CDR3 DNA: TGTGCCAGCAGCCTCTTAGGGACAGGGAACCAGCCCCAGCATTTT. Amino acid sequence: CASSLLGTGNQPQHF.

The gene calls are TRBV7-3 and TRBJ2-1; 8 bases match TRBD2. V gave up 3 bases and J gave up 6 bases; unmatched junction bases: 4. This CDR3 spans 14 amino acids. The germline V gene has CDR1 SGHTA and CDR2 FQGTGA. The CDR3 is CASSLRGAPNEQFF. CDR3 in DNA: TGTGCCAGCAGCTTGCGGGGGGCCCCCAATGAGCAGTTCTTC.

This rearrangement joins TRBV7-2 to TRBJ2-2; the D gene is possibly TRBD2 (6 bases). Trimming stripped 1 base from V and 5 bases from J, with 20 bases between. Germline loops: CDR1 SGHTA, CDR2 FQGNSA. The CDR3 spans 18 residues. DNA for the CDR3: TGTGCCAGCAGCTTAGTCTTGTTGCGGGGTGGGGGAACCGGGGAGCTGTTTTTT. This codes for CASSLVLLRGGGTGELFF.

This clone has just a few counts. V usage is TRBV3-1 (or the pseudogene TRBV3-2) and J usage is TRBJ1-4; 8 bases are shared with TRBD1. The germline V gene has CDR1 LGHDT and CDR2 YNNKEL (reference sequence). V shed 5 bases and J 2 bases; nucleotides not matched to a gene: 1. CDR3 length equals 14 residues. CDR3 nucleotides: TGTGCCAGCAGCAGACAGGGGACTAATGAAAAACTGTTTTTT. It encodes CASSRQGTNEKLFF.

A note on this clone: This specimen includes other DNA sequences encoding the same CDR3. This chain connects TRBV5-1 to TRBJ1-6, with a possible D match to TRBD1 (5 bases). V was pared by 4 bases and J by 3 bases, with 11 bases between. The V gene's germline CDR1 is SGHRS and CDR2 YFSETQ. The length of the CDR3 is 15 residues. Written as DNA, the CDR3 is TGCGCCAGCAGCCTGGGGCGGGGCTATAATTCACCCCTCCACTTT. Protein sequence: CASSLGRGYNSPLHF.

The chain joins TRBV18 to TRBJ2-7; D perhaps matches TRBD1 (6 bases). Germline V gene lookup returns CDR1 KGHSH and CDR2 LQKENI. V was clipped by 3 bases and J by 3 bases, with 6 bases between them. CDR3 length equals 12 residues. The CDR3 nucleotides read TGTGCCAGCTCACCGGACAGCTACGAGCAGTACTTC. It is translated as CASSPDSYEQYF.

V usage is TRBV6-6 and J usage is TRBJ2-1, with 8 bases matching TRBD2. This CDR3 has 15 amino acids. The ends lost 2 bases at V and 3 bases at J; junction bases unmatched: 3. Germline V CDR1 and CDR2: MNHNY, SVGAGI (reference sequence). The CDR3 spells CASSYQRGSYNEQFF. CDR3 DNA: TGTGCCAGCAGTTACCAGCGGGGGAGCTACAATGAGCAGTTCTTC.

CDR3 loop: CASSQGPGRGVSGNTIYF. CDR3 nucleotide sequence: TGTGCCAGCAGCCAAGGGCCAGGGAGGGGCGTTAGTGGAAACACCATATATTTT. The V call is TRBV3-1 (or the pseudogene TRBV3-2), the J call TRBJ1-3; weak D call: TRBD1 (5 bases). The length of the CDR3 is 18 residues. Germline-derived CDR1 and CDR2 are LGHDT and YNNKEL (reference sequence). Trimming left V 1 base short and J 3 bases short, with 19 bases between.

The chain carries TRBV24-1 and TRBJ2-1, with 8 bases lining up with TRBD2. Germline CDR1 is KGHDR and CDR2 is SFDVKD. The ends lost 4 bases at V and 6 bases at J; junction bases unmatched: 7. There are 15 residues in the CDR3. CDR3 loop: CATSESSGGLNEQFF. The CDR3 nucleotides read TGTGCCACCAGTGAGTCAAGCGGGGGCCTCAATGAGCAGTTCTTC.